These 27 T cell receptor beta chains were sequenced from one sample in a study of blood T cell repertoires in COVID-19. Profiled with immunoSEQ multiplex PCR; TCRdb holds only in-frame clones, not every one. The sample records about 170,000 clones, about 88% being singletons. What was sequenced was peripheral blood. Source of these receptors: a woman of 80 years or more with COVID-19, enrolled during active disease.

This chain uses TRBV5-6 with TRBJ1-1; the D gene is possibly TRBD1 (6 bases). Per the germline V gene, CDR1 is SGHDT and CDR2 is YYEEEE. This CDR3 is 17 amino acids long. Trimming took off 4 bases at V and 2 bases at J, with 21 bases between the two ends. CDR3 in amino acids: CASSRVHQGTANTEAFF. The CDR3 nucleotides read TGTGCCAGCAGCCGAGTCCATCAGGGGACGGCAAACACTGAAGCTTTCTTT.

This rearrangement joins TRBV29-1 to TRBJ1-2; possible D gene TRBD1, 6 bases. Per germline, CDR1 SQVTM and CDR2 ANQGSEA. This CDR3 is built from 13 residues. V was trimmed by 7 bases and J by 3 bases, leaving 15 bases between them. This chain's CDR3 is CSGYRAADYGYTF. Here the CDR3 DNA reads TGCAGCGGCTACAGGGCGGCGGACTATGGCTACACCTTC.

This clone is a singleton in its sample. This chain connects TRBV7-2 to TRBJ2-1; D gene ambiguous. Trimming cost V 7 bases and J 0 bases, with 16 bases left between them. This CDR3 has 16 amino acids. CDR1 SGHTA and CDR2 FQGNSA come from the germline V gene. The CDR3 DNA sequence: TGTGCCAGCAATTATGCCAGCGCGAGCTCCTACAATGAGCAGTTCTTC. Encoded protein: CASNYASASSYNEQFF.

The genes are TRBV5-4 and TRBJ2-3; 13 nucleotides line up with TRBD2. Germline V gives CDR1 SGHNT, CDR2 YYREEE (reference sequence). The V and J ends lost 4 bases and 3 bases, in that order; junction bases with no gene match: 11. CDR3 length: 18 residues. The CDR3 here is CASSHGLAGEGGTDTQYF. The CDR3 nucleotides read TGTGCCAGCAGCCACGGACTAGCGGGAGAGGGGGGGACAGATACGCAGTATTTT.

This chain uses TRBV5-1 with TRBJ1-2; D ambiguous. CDR1 is SGHRS and CDR2 is YFSETQ in the germline V gene. The V and J ends lost 6 bases and 2 bases respectively, with 14 bases between them. CDR3 length equals 14 residues. CDR3 protein: CASNREGVNYGYTF. The CDR3 region has the DNA TGCGCCAGCAATCGGGAGGGAGTAAACTATGGCTACACCTTC.

The rearrangement joins TRBV6-5 to TRBJ1-5, with 8 bases that match TRBD1. This CDR3 has 14 amino acids. Unmatched junction bases numbered 8, after V lost 5 bases and J lost 8 bases. Germline V gives CDR1 MNHEY, CDR2 SVGAGI. The CDR3 sequence is CASSPRTGKEPQHF. CDR3 DNA: TGTGCCAGCAGTCCGCGGACAGGGAAGGAGCCCCAGCATTTT.

The chain is built from TRBV5-4 and TRBJ2-2; TRBD2 matches 8 bases. This CDR3 comprises 17 residues. From germline, CDR1 is SGHNT and CDR2 YYREEE (reference sequence). V dropped 4 bases and J dropped 0; count of bases not matched to a gene: 8. The DNA for the CDR3 is TGTGCCAGCAGCCGAGCGGGAGTCTTCGCGAACACCGGGGAGCTGTTTTTT. It yields the protein CASSRAGVFANTGELFF.

The CDR3 here is CASSISTGGGTEAFF. Here the CDR3 DNA reads TGTGCCAGTAGTATTAGCACCGGGGGTGGCACTGAAGCTTTCTTT. This chain joins TRBV19 and TRBJ1-1, with D maybe TRBD1 (5 bases). The CDR3 loop spans 15 amino acids. Germline V gene lookup returns CDR1 LNHDA and CDR2 SQIVND (reference sequence). Trimming left V 3 bases short and J 4 bases short, with 15 bases between.

The V call is TRBV19, the J call TRBJ2-3, with 8 bases that match TRBD2. V was pared by 3 bases and J by 6 bases, with 5 bases of the junction left unmatched. The germline gives CDR1 LNHDA, CDR2 SQIVND (reference sequence). CDR3 length equals 14 residues. CDR3 coding DNA: TGTGCCAGTAGTATTGGTAGCGGGATGGATACGCAGTATTTT. This sequence encodes CASSIGSGMDTQYF.

The chain couples TRBV28 to TRBJ2-3; weak D call: TRBD1 (5 bases). The germline V gene encodes CDR1 MDHEN and CDR2 SYDVKM. Trimming shortened V by 4 bases and J by 8 bases, and 10 bases separated the two germline ends. The CDR3 extends over 12 amino acids. The CDR3 is CASSSGLATQYF. CDR3 DNA sequence: TGTGCCAGCAGTTCAGGGCTCGCTACGCAGTATTTT.

In DNA form, the CDR3 reads TGTGCCAGCTGTATCACCCTAGGCGGGACCCAGTACTTC. It specifies CASCITLGGTQYF. This chain uses TRBV18 with TRBJ2-5; D is undetermined. The CDR3 length is 13 residues. The ends were cut back, 7 bases at V and 7 bases at J, with 16 bases in the middle. Germline V lookup: CDR1 KGHSH, CDR2 LQKENI.

This clone was seen once. This sequence joins TRBV29-1 and TRBJ1-2; perhaps TRBD1 as D (5 bases). Germline loops: CDR1 SQVTM, CDR2 ANQGSEA. This CDR3 has 12 amino acids. V lost 7 bases and J lost 0, with 9 bases in between. CDR3 residues: CSGDSPNYGYTF. CDR3 in DNA: TGCAGCGGAGACAGTCCTAACTATGGCTACACCTTC.

The chain employs TRBV28 and TRBJ1-4; 7 bases fit TRBD1. The CDR3 runs to 15 residues. Germline values: CDR1 MDHEN, CDR2 SYDVKM. Germline trimming cut 2 bases from V and 7 bases from J; bases unmatched to any gene: 7. CDR3 protein: CASSLGQGVGEKLFF. CDR3 nucleotides: TGTGCCAGCAGTTTAGGGCAGGGGGTTGGTGAAAAACTGTTTTTT.

Details on this clone: The sample carries other DNA sequences with the same CDR3. The DNA for the CDR3 is TGTGCCAGCAGTTACTCGCGTTCCAACACTGAAGCTTTCTTT. Its translation: CASSYSRSNTEAFF. The J gene is TRBJ1-1, the V gene TRBV6-5, with unresolved D. The V end lost 0 bases, the J end lost 2 bases, and 7 bases lay between the germline ends. The CDR3 spans 14 residues. Germline CDR1 is MNHEY and CDR2 is SVGAGI.

J is TRBJ2-5 and V is TRBV10-3; D is undetermined. The CDR3 consists of 16 residues. Germline-derived CDR1 and CDR2 are ENHRY and SYGVKD. V was cut by 0 bases and J by 2 bases, with 13 bases left in between. CDR3 region: CAISESKLARQETQYF. In DNA form, the CDR3 reads TGTGCCATCAGTGAGTCGAAGTTAGCCCGGCAAGAGACCCAGTACTTC.

There are a few counts of this clone. The chain has TRBV19 and TRBJ2-7; 7 nucleotides align to TRBD1. The J segment lost 1 base and the V segment lost 3 bases, leaving 0 bases of the junction unmatched. This CDR3 region has 13 residues. Germline CDR1 reads LNHDA; CDR2 reads SQIVND (reference sequence). CDR3 sequence (DNA): TGTGCCAGTAGTATGGGACAGTCCTACGAGCAGTACTTC. Its protein is CASSMGQSYEQYF. Full variable domain (missing parts from reference TRBV19 and TRBJ2-7): DGGITQSPKYLFRKEGQNVTLSCEQNLNHDAMYWYRQDPGQGLRLIYYSQIVNDFQKGDIAEGYSVSREKKESFPLTVTSAQKNPTAFYLCASSMGQSYEQYFGPGTRLTVT.

The chain joins TRBV11-3 to TRBJ2-2, with 14 positions matching TRBD2. Germline V CDR1 and CDR2: SGHNT, YENEEA. Germline trimming cut 0 bases from V and 10 bases from J; bases unmatched to any gene: 1. The CDR3 totals 15 residues. The CDR3 sequence is CASSLEGLAGEELFF. In DNA, the CDR3 is TGTGCCAGCAGCTTAGAGGGACTAGCGGGAGAGGAGCTGTTTTTT.

The CDR3: CASSLELADSSYNEQFF. The CDR3 DNA sequence: TGCGCCAGCAGCTTGGAGCTGGCGGACAGCTCCTACAATGAGCAGTTCTTC. The gene calls are TRBV5-1 and TRBJ2-1; D may be TRBD1 (6 bases). This CDR3 region has 17 residues. CDR1 is SGHRS, CDR2 YFSETQ, per germline. V was shortened by 0 bases and J by 0 bases, with 13 bases between the two germline ends.

The chain is built from TRBV19 and TRBJ2-1, with TRBD1 identical over 9 bases. From germline, CDR1 is LNHDA and CDR2 SQIVND (reference sequence). V was clipped by 3 bases and J by 8 bases; unmatched bases: 17. The CDR3 totals 18 residues. The CDR3 sequence is CASSISRLTGQGNYEQFF. The CDR3 DNA is TGTGCCAGTAGTATTTCCCGCCTCACGGGACAGGGTAATTATGAGCAGTTCTTC.

The V gene is TRBV20-1, the J gene TRBJ2-7; D possibly corresponds to TRBD2 (5 bases). There are 14 residues in the CDR3. Germline CDR1 DFQATT, CDR2 SNEGSKA (reference sequence). Trimming pared 3 bases from V and 2 bases from J, leaving 14 bases between. The DNA for the CDR3 is TGCAGTGCTAGTAGAGGGAGTGGGGCCTACGAGCAGTACTTC. Protein: CSASRGSGAYEQYF.

The rearrangement uses TRBV4-3 and TRBJ1-5; D remains ambiguous. Trimming removed 0 bases at V and 2 bases at J, with 8 bases between. Germline V gives CDR1 LGHNA, CDR2 YSLEER. The CDR3 runs to 15 residues. CDR3: CASSQEASGNQPQHF. The CDR3 nucleotides read TGCGCCAGCAGCCAAGAGGCTAGCGGCAATCAGCCCCAGCATTTT.

This clone was detected only a few times. The chain joins TRBV27 to TRBJ2-7; TRBD2 is a possible D gene (6 bases). Trimming left V 4 bases short and J 6 bases short, with 13 bases between. The germline V gene has CDR1 MNHEY and CDR2 SMNVEV (reference sequence). The CDR3 has 13 residues. In DNA, the CDR3 is TGTGCCAGCAGTTCCTGGGACTCGGTCGAGCAGTACTTC. It yields the protein CASSSWDSVEQYF.

J is TRBJ2-5 and V is TRBV10-3; D is possibly TRBD2 (6 bases). Germline CDR1 is ENHRY and CDR2 is SYGVKD. The CDR3 consists of 16 residues. Trimming took 2 bases from V and 4 from J, leaving 17 bases between them. CDR3 nucleotides: TGTGCCATCAGTGAGCCTACGGAGGGGTGGGGAGAGACCCAGTACTTC. Protein: CAISEPTEGWGETQYF.

V is TRBV5-4 and J is TRBJ2-1; TRBD1 aligns across 8 bases. The V gene end was trimmed by 4 bases and the J gene end by 2 bases; junction bases not matched to a gene: 5. CDR3 length: 15 amino acids. The germline gives CDR1 SGHNT, CDR2 YYREEE (reference sequence). The CDR3 bases are TGTGCCAGCAGCCCCGGACAGGGTGCCTACAATGAGCAGTTCTTC. This codes for CASSPGQGAYNEQFF. Variable domain in full (rest from reference TRBV5-4 and TRBJ2-1): ETGVTQSPTHLIKTRGQQVTLRCSSQSGHNTVSWYQQALGQGPQFIFQYYREEENGRGNFPPRFSGLQFPNYSSELNVNALELDDSALYLCASSPGQGAYNEQFFGPGTRLTVL.

The chain has TRBV7-2 and TRBJ2-7; D remains unclear. Trimming removed 5 bases from V and 6 bases from J, with 11 bases in between. Germline V gene data show CDR1 as SGHTA and CDR2 as FQGNSA. CDR3 length equals 12 residues. CDR3 loop: CASSPELGEQYF. The DNA of the CDR3 is TGTGCCAGCAGCCCCGAGCTAGGCGAGCAGTACTTC.

This chain joins TRBV5-5 and TRBJ1-1; D is uncertain. Germline CDR1 SGHKS, CDR2 YYEKEE (reference sequence). The CDR3 totals 13 residues. Trimming took 0 bases from V and 1 from J, leaving 4 bases between them. The CDR3 DNA is TGTGCCAGCAGCTTGGGGGCGAACACTGAAGCTTTCTTT. Protein product: CASSLGANTEAFF.

This chain joins TRBV19 and TRBJ1-1, with no clear D. The CDR3 runs to 11 residues. V dropped 3 bases and J dropped 4 bases, with 3 bases sitting between them. Germline V gene data show CDR1 as LNHDA and CDR2 as SQIVND (reference sequence). This chain's CDR3 is CASSMATEAFF. For the CDR3, the DNA is TGTGCCAGTAGTATGGCCACTGAAGCTTTCTTT. Complete variable domain (other parts from reference TRBV19 and TRBJ1-1): DGGITQSPKYLFRKEGQNVTLSCEQNLNHDAMYWYRQDPGQGLRLIYYSQIVNDFQKGDIAEGYSVSREKKESFPLTVTSAQKNPTAFYLCASSMATEAFFGQGTRLTVV.